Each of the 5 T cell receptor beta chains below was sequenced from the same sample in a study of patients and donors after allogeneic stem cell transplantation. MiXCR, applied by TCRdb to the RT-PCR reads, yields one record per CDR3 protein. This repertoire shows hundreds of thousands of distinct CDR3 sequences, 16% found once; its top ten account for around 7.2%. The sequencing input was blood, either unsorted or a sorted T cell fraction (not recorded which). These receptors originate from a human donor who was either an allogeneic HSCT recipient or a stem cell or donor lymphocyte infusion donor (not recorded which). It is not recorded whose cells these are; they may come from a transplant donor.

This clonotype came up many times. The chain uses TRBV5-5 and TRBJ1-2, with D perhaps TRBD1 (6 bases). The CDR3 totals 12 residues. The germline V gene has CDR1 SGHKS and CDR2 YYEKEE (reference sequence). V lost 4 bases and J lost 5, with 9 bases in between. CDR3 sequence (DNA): TGTGCCAGCAGCCCCAGGGGATATGGCTACACCTTC. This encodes CASSPRGYGYTF.

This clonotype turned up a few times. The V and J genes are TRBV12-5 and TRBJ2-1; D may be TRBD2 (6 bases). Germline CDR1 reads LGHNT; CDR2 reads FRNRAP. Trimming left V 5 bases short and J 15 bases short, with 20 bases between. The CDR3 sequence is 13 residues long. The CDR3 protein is CASGHLGTSFMFF. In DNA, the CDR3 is TGTGCTAGTGGTCACCTCGGGACTTCATTTATGTTCTTC.

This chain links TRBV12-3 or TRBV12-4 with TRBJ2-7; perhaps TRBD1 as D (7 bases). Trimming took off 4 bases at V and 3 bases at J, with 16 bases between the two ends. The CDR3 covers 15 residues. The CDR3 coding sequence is TGTGCCAGCAGTTGGGGGGACAGAGAAATCTACGAGCAGTACTTC. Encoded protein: CASSWGDREIYEQYF.

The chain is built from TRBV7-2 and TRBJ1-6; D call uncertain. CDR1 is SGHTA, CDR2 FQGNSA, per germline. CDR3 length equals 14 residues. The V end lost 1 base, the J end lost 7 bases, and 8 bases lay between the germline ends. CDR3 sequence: CASSLERKNSPLHF. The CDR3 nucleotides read TGTGCCAGCAGCTTAGAACGGAAGAATTCACCCCTCCACTTT.

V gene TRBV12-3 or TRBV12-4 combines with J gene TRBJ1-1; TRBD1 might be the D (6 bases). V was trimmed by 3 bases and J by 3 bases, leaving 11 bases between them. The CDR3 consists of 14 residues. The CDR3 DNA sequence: TGTGCCAGCAGTTTTGGGGGGCAGGACACTGAAGCTTTCTTT. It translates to CASSFGGQDTEAFF.